This T cell receptor beta chain was captured by sequencing in a study of blood T cell repertoires in COVID-19. Overall study: Whether acute or convalescent, the COVID-19 samples came from the United States, Italy and Spain.

The repertoire was sequenced with immunoSEQ multiplex PCR; TCRdb's copy has only in-frame clones and lacks some. The table records tens of thousands of clones, around nine tenths of them present only once. Only one count was recorded for this clone. This receptor was obtained from a human donor in a cohort sampled during active COVID-19. What was sequenced was peripheral blood.

CDR3 in DNA: TGTGCCAGCAGCTGGACTAGCGGTTGGGGATCGTACTTC. Translation gives CASSWTSGWGSYF. The chain uses TRBV6-5 and TRBJ2-5; 10 bases align to TRBD2. CDR1 MNHEY and CDR2 SVGAGI come from the germline V gene. The CDR3 contains 13 residues. J was trimmed by 13 bases and V by 6 bases; bases with no gene match: 11.